This T cell receptor beta chain was profiled in a study of beta chain features in type 1 diabetes. Overall study: Researchers looked at 107,917,701 sorted cells across all samples. General study findings and limits: Whether TCRB rearrangement is influenced by HLA type was left unresolved in this analysis. Type 1 diabetes patients showed fewer insertions and more deletions at VDJ junctions. Shorter TCRB CDR3s, moderately but significantly so, marked every one of the four CD4+ subsets in Type 1 diabetes patients.

This clone has a handful of counts. The antigen is undetermined. The V gene's germline CDR1 is KGHSH and CDR2 LQKENI. V dropped 3 bases and J dropped 6 bases, with 11 bases sitting between them. There are 14 residues in the CDR3. Expressed TCRB transcripts were sequenced, since all the RNA that had been isolated was reverse transcribed. Libraries were prepared by immunoSEQ multiplex PCR; TCRdb keeps only in-frame clonotypes and omits some of them. The table includes roughly 250,000 clones, over 8.5% detected once. This receptor was obtained from a woman aged 18-29 years in good health. The sequenced sample was naive CD4+ T cells from blood. The chain employs TRBV18 and TRBJ2-2; D is perhaps TRBD1 (6 bases). The CDR3 bases are TGTGCCAGCTCACCGGACAGTTTCTCCGGGGAGCTGTTTTTT. Translation: CASSPDSFSGELFF.